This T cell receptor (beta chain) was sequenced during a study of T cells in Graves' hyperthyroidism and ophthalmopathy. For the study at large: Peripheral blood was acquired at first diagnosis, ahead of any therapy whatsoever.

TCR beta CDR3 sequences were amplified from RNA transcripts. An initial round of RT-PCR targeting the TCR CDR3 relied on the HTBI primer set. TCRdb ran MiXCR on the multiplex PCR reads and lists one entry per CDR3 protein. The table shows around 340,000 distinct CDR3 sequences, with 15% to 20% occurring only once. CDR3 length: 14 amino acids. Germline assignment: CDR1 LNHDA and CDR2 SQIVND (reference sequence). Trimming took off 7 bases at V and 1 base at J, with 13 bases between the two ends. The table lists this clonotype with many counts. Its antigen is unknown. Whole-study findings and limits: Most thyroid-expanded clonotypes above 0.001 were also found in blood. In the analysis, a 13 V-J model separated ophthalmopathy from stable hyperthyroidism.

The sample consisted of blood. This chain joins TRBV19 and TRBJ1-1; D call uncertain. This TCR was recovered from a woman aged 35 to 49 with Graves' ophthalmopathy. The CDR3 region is CASKWETANTEAFF. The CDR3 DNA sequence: TGTGCCAGTAAGTGGGAGACGGCGAACACTGAAGCTTTCTTT. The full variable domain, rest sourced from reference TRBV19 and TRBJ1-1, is DGGITQSPKYLFRKEGQNVTLSCEQNLNHDAMYWYRQDPGQGLRLIYYSQIVNDFQKGDIAEGYSVSREKKESFPLTVTSAQKNPTAFYLCASKWETANTEAFFGQGTRLTVV.